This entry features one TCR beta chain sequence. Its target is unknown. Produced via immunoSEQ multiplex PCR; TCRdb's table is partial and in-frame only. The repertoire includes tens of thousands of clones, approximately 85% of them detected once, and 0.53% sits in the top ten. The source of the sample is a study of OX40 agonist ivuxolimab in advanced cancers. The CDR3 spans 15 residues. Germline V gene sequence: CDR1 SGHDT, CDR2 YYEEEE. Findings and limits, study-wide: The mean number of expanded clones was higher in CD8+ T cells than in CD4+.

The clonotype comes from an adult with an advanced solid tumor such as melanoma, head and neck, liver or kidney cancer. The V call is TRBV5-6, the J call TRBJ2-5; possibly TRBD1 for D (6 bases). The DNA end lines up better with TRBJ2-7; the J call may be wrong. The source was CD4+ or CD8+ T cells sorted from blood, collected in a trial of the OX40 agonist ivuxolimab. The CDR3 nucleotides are TGTGCCAGCAGCTCTGGGGGCGTCAGCTCCTACGAGCAGTACTTC. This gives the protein CASSSGGVSSYEQYF.